The rows below give T cell receptor beta chains drawn from one sample of a study of response to subunit inactivated influenza vaccine. TCRdb reanalysed the RT-PCR reads using MiXCR and keeps one entry per CDR3 protein. This table holds around 470,000 distinct CDR3 sequences, roughly 7.9% found once. Sample: PBMCs from blood, taken less than 30 months after vaccination. These receptors came from a man aged 45 to 70 who received an inactivated influenza vaccine. CDR3s include the opening cysteine and the closing phenylalanine or tryptophan. D genes are given only for firm matches. Clone size, where shown, is once, few, many, or a class for clones that have expanded.

j_gene,abundance,v_gene,d_gene,CDR3aa,CDR3nt
TRBJ2-7,NA,TRBV29-1,TRBD2,CSVELRGGSYEQYF,TGCAGCGTTGAACTTCGCGGGGGGTCCTACGAGCAGTACTTC
TRBJ2-7,NA,TRBV5-1,NA,CASSHRDKTVHEQYF,TGCGCCAGCAGCCACCGGGACAAGACAGTCCACGAGCAGTACTTC
TRBJ2-3,NA,TRBV9,TRBD1,CASSVGGTGGTDTQYF,TGTGCCAGCAGCGTAGGAGGGACAGGGGGGACAGATACGCAGTATTTT
TRBJ2-1,NA,TRBV28,TRBD2,CASSRGLGLAYEQFF,TGTGCCAGCAGTCGGGGCCTCGGACTAGCCTATGAGCAGTTCTTC
TRBJ2-3,few,TRBV20-1,TRBD2,CSAQRGGSSSFADTQYF,TGCAGTGCCCAGCGGGGCGGGAGTTCAAGTTTCGCAGATACGCAGTATTTT
TRBJ2-3,NA,TRBV5-6,TRBD1,CASSFAIQGDTDTQYF,TGTGCCAGCAGCTTTGCGATTCAGGGGGACACAGATACGCAGTATTTT
TRBJ2-1,many,TRBV4-3,TRBD1,CASSLSSVGTDYNEQFF,TGCGCCAGCAGCCTTAGTTCAGTCGGGACAGACTACAATGAGCAGTTCTTC
TRBJ1-5,NA,TRBV29-1,TRBD1,CSAAGTGNQPQHF,TGCAGCGCAGCCGGGACAGGGAACCAGCCCCAGCATTTT
TRBJ2-1,many,TRBV20-1,NA,CSARDRQPGPRAYNEQFF,TGCAGTGCTAGAGACCGTCAACCGGGACCCCGGGCGTACAATGAGCAGTTCTTC
TRBJ2-4,NA,TRBV11-2,NA,CASSNFVSAKNIQYF,TGTGCCAGCAGCAATTTCGTCTCAGCCAAAAACATTCAGTACTTC
TRBJ1-4,many,TRBV5-1,NA,CASSLWSTGSNEKLFF,TGCGCCAGCAGCTTATGGTCGACAGGATCTAATGAAAAACTGTTTTTT
TRBJ2-1,NA,TRBV25-1,TRBD2,CASSQDTSGSVYNEQFF,TGTGCCAGCAGCCAGGATACTAGCGGGAGTGTCTACAATGAGCAGTTCTTC
TRBJ1-2,NA,TRBV20-1,NA,CSARDTGGDYGYTF,TGCAGTGCTAGAGATACAGGAGGGGACTATGGCTACACCTTC
TRBJ2-1,many,TRBV28,TRBD2,CASRGTSGINEQFF,TGTGCCTCACGGGGGACTAGCGGGATCAATGAGCAGTTCTTC
TRBJ1-6,few,TRBV4-2,NA,CASSQEGDSPLHF,TGTGCCAGCAGCCAAGAGGGGGATTCACCCCTCCACTTT
TRBJ1-5,few,TRBV27,NA,CASSSTGNGNQPQHF,TGTGCCAGCAGCTCTACAGGGAATGGCAATCAGCCCCAGCATTTT
TRBJ1-1,few,TRBV7-8,NA,CASSRTEMNTEAFF,TGTGCCAGCAGCCGGACAGAGATGAACACTGAAGCTTTCTTT
TRBJ2-1,many,TRBV4-3,NA,CASSPDPPGGVYNEQFF,TGCGCCAGCAGCCCAGACCCCCCGGGGGGCGTTTACAATGAGCAGTTCTTC
TRBJ1-5,few,TRBV18,NA,CASSPESNQPQHF,TGTGCCAGCTCACCCGAAAGCAATCAGCCCCAGCATTTT
TRBJ1-3,many,TRBV5-6,NA,CASSPSSGNTIYF,TGTGCCAGCAGTCCGAGCTCTGGAAACACCATATATTTT
TRBJ1-1,NA,TRBV7-6,TRBD1,CASSPPPGGLTEAFF,TGTGCCAGCAGCCCCCCCCCAGGGGGCCTCACTGAAGCTTTCTTT
TRBJ1-3,few,TRBV20-1,NA,CSARNGELGFNTIYF,TGCAGTGCTAGAAACGGGGAACTGGGTTTCAACACCATATATTTT
TRBJ2-2,many,TRBV4-2,NA,CASSPLPLYTGELFF,TGTGCCAGCAGCCCCCTGCCCCTCTACACCGGGGAGCTGTTTTTT
TRBJ1-5,few,TRBV24-1,NA,CATSDSRDTPVDQPQHF,TGTGCCACCAGTGATTCTCGGGACACTCCCGTCGATCAGCCCCAGCATTTT
TRBJ1-1,few,TRBV12-3/TRBV12-4,NA,CASRSNLNTEAFF,TGTGCCAGCAGGTCGAATTTGAACACTGAAGCTTTCTTT
TRBJ2-7,many,TRBV4-3,TRBD2,CASSQVSSGTRSNEQYF,TGCGCCAGCAGCCAAGTATCTAGCGGGACGAGATCGAACGAGCAGTACTTC
TRBJ2-1,NA,TRBV9,NA,CASSVAGKLYNEQFF,TGTGCCAGCAGCGTAGCGGGTAAATTATACAATGAGCAGTTCTTC
TRBJ2-7,few,TRBV20-1,NA,CSAPSGPYEQYF,TGCAGTGCTCCTTCAGGGCCCTACGAGCAGTACTTC
TRBJ1-5,NA,TRBV15,TRBD1,CATSRDLTGAQPQHF,TGTGCCACCAGCAGAGATCTAACAGGGGCCCAGCCCCAGCATTTT
TRBJ2-5,few,TRBV24-1,TRBD2,CATSDPGTSQKTQYF,TGTGCCACCAGTGATCCAGGGACTAGCCAAAAGACCCAGTACTTC
TRBJ2-1,many,TRBV6-5,NA,CASSYRETGPNEQFF,TGTGCCAGCAGTTATCGCGAAACTGGGCCTAACGAGCAGTTCTTC
TRBJ2-7,many,TRBV2,NA,CASRPGHLYEQYF,TGTGCCAGCAGGCCGGGACATCTCTACGAGCAGTACTTC
TRBJ2-1,few,TRBV3-1,NA,CASSHREVEFF,TGTGCCAGCAGCCATCGGGAAGTTGAGTTCTTC
TRBJ2-5,few,TRBV6-5,NA,CASSYSIQNRDRETQYF,TGTGCCAGCAGTTACTCGATCCAAAACAGGGATCGGGAGACCCAGTACTTC
TRBJ2-3,NA,TRBV12-3/TRBV12-4,NA,CASSLEGGKDTQYF,TGTGCCAGCAGTTTGGAGGGGGGGAAGGATACGCAGTATTTT
TRBJ2-3,many,TRBV5-1,NA,CASTYDRGITDTQYF,TGCGCCAGCACCTATGATCGGGGGATCACAGATACGCAGTATTTT
TRBJ2-4,many,TRBV7-2,TRBD1,CASSQMTGDIQYF,TGTGCCAGCAGCCAGATGACAGGGGACATTCAGTACTTC
TRBJ2-7,NA,TRBV5-5,NA,CASSPGPGFPQYF,TGTGCCAGCAGCCCCGGGCCCGGATTCCCGCAGTACTTC
TRBJ2-6,few,TRBV4-2,NA,CASSPRQGAVLYGLTGANVLTF,TGTGCCAGCAGCCCCCGCCAGGGTGCGGTTTTGTATGGATTGACTGGGGCCAACGTCCTGACTTTC
TRBJ2-7,NA,TRBV12-3/TRBV12-4,TRBD1,CASSRGQDGYEQYF,TGTGCCAGCAGCCGAGGACAGGACGGCTACGAGCAGTACTTC